One sample yielded the 24 T cell receptor beta chains listed below, sequenced in a study of cytomegalovirus exposure and HLA in healthy donors. PCR amplification relied on 60 Vbeta primers (plus 13 Jbeta primers). Only in-frame clones appear in the TCRdb table, and some are missing; sequencing was by immunoSEQ multiplex PCR. The sample consists of approximately 170,000 clones, around 70% of them appearing once. The sample taken for sequencing was PBMCs. The receptor set was obtained from a man aged 18-30 years in good health and CMV-seropositive.

The gene calls are TRBV9 and TRBJ2-6; no clear D. Trimming removed 0 bases at V and 0 bases at J, with 4 bases between. The CDR3 sequence is 15 residues long. Germline CDR1 SGDLS, CDR2 YYNGEE. In DNA form, the CDR3 reads TGTGCCAGCAGCGTAGGTAACTCTGGGGCCAACGTCCTGACTTTC. Residues: CASSVGNSGANVLTF.

CDR3 coding DNA: TGTGCCAGCAGCCAACAAGGCGGGCAGAAAAACATTCAGTACTTC. Translating gives CASSQQGGQKNIQYF. The chain couples TRBV7-9 to TRBJ2-4; D possibly corresponds to TRBD2 (5 bases). CDR1 and CDR2 from the germline V gene are SEHNR and FQNEAQ (reference sequence). The CDR3 loop spans 15 amino acids. V dropped 5 bases and J dropped 4 bases, with 15 bases sitting between them.

The chain carries TRBV30 and TRBJ2-7, with 7 bases aligning to TRBD1. J lost 8 bases, V lost 1 base, and 8 bases had no gene match. Germline loops: CDR1 GTSNPN, CDR2 SVGIG (reference sequence). The CDR3 totals 13 residues. In DNA form, the CDR3 reads TGTGCCTGGAGTGAAGGGGGCCGGAGTAAGCAGTACGTC. This sequence encodes CAWSEGGRSKQYV.

V and J are TRBV30 and TRBJ1-2, with D hard to call. This CDR3 is built from 15 residues. V lost 3 bases and J 3 bases, leaving 17 bases between the germline ends. Germline V CDR1 and CDR2: GTSNPN, SVGIG (reference sequence). Here the CDR3 DNA reads TGTGCCTGGAGGGTTCCGGGTTCGTTCGACTATGGCTACACCTTC. As protein: CAWRVPGSFDYGYTF.

The chain uses TRBV6-5 and TRBJ1-1; no firm D call. CDR1 and CDR2 from the germline V gene are MNHEY and SVGAGI. V was clipped by 5 bases and J by 10 bases, with 17 bases between them. This CDR3 contains 13 residues. Here the CDR3 DNA reads TGTGCCAGCAGTCCCCCGGGAATAATGGGAGCTTTCTTT. Protein sequence: CASSPPGIMGAFF.

This rearrangement joins TRBV28 to TRBJ2-1, with 8 bases identical to TRBD2. Germline CDR1 and CDR2: MDHEN and SYDVKM. V dropped 6 bases and J dropped 3; count of bases not matched to a gene: 7. This CDR3 spans 15 amino acids. The CDR3 reads CASSPAGTSYNEQFF. DNA for the CDR3: TGTGCCAGCAGCCCTGCCGGGACTAGCTACAATGAGCAGTTCTTC.

With regard to this clone: Other DNA sequences in this sample translate to the same CDR3. The rearrangement links TRBV7-8 to TRBJ2-7; TRBD1 matches 8 bases. Losses at the gene ends were 5 bases for V and 6 bases for J; bases not matched to a gene: 6. Germline loops: CDR1 SGHVS, CDR2 FQNEAQ. This CDR3 is built from 13 residues. The CDR3 coding sequence is TGTGCCAGCAGCGACGGGACAGGCTCCGAGCAGTACGTC. Its protein is CASSDGTGSEQYV.

The genes are TRBV4-1 and TRBJ1-2; 9 bases map to TRBD1. CDR1 MGHRA and CDR2 YSYEKL come from the germline V gene. Germline trimming cut 3 bases from V and 2 bases from J; bases unmatched to any gene: 1. CDR3 length: 14 amino acids. The CDR3 sequence: CASSQDRGNYGYTF. DNA for the CDR3: TGCGCCAGCAGCCAGGACAGGGGAAACTATGGCTACACCTTC.

The CDR3 here is CASSLGSGGDNEQFF. The CDR3 DNA reads as TGTGCCAGCAGCTTAGGGTCAGGGGGAGACAATGAGCAGTTCTTC. The chain combines TRBV11-3 with TRBJ2-1, with TRBD1 identical over 7 bases. J lost 5 bases, V lost 1 base, and 5 bases had no gene match. This CDR3 region has 15 residues. Germline V gene sequence: CDR1 SGHNT, CDR2 YENEEA.

The chain uses TRBV5-1 and TRBJ2-1, with 10 bases lining up with TRBD1. Germline V gene sequence: CDR1 SGHRS, CDR2 YFSETQ. The CDR3 length is 17 residues. Unmatched junction bases numbered 13, after V lost 4 bases and J lost 6 bases. The CDR3 DNA sequence: TGCGCCAGCAGCCCCGGACAGGGGGTCGGCCTGGGCAATGAGCAGTTCTTC. It codes for CASSPGQGVGLGNEQFF.

V and J are TRBV7-2 and TRBJ1-1; D remains unclear. The CDR3 spans 15 residues. In germline, CDR1 is SGHTA, CDR2 FQGNSA. V was pared by 0 bases and J by 4 bases, with 12 bases between. The CDR3 DNA sequence: TGTGCCAGCAGCTTAGCGTATACGACTCCCACTGAAGCTTTCTTT. It codes for CASSLAYTTPTEAFF.

This rearrangement joins TRBV30 to TRBJ2-3, with unresolved D. The germline CDR1 and CDR2 sequences are GTSNPN and SVGIG (reference sequence). CDR3 size: 14 residues. Trimming removed 4 bases from V and 0 bases from J, with 11 bases in between. In DNA, the CDR3 is TGTGCCTGGACTTACTCCTCCAGCACAGATACGCAGTATTTT. Protein product: CAWTYSSSTDTQYF.

The chain uses TRBV27 and TRBJ2-7, with 7 bases matching TRBD2. The trim removed 0 bases at V and 6 bases at J, leaving 5 bases unmatched. There are 14 residues in the CDR3. Looked up from germline, CDR1 is MNHEY and CDR2 is SMNVEV (reference sequence). Written as DNA, the CDR3 is TGTGCCAGCAGTTTATCGGGTGGGAGGGGCGAGCAGTACGTC. The encoded protein is CASSLSGGRGEQYV.

This chain's CDR3 is CASGAKASPGTRLENEQFF. CDR3 coding DNA: TGTGCCAGCGGCGCCAAGGCCAGCCCCGGGACTCGTTTGGAGAATGAGCAGTTCTTC. V usage is TRBV7-9 and J usage is TRBJ2-1; TRBD2 is a possible D gene (6 bases). Trimming removed 8 bases from V and 7 bases from J, with 33 bases in between. CDR1 and CDR2 from the germline V gene are SEHNR and FQNEAQ (reference sequence). CDR3 length: 19 residues.

The V and J genes are TRBV25-1 and TRBJ2-3, with 8 bases fitting TRBD2. The germline gives CDR1 MGHDK, CDR2 SYGVNS. This CDR3 region has 12 residues. Germline trimming cut 3 bases from V and 8 bases from J; bases unmatched to any gene: 1. The CDR3 coding sequence is TGTGCCAGCAGTGAGGCGGGAGGTACGCAGTATTTT. Amino acid sequence: CASSEAGGTQYF.

This clone was observed a handful of times. The V and J genes are TRBV6-1 and TRBJ1-1; 7 bases match TRBD1. The V and J ends lost 1 base and 2 bases, in that order; junction bases with no gene match: 7. The germline gives CDR1 MNHNS, CDR2 SASEGT. This CDR3 comprises 16 residues. The CDR3 region has the DNA TGTGCCAGCAGTGAAGGGCCAGGGGGAAGAAACACTGAAGCTTTCTTT. Translating it yields CASSEGPGGRNTEAFF.

The chain links TRBV27 to TRBJ1-1; TRBD1 matches at 9 bases. This CDR3 contains 12 residues. Trimming removed 11 bases from V and 4 bases from J; junction bases left unmatched: 5. Germline assignment: CDR1 MNHEY and CDR2 SMNVEV (reference sequence). DNA of the CDR3: TGTGCCTCGAGACAGGGGGGCACTGAAGCTTTCTTT. Translation: CASRQGGTEAFF.

This chain links TRBV19 with TRBJ1-1, with D possibly being TRBD1 (5 bases). The germline V gene has CDR1 LNHDA and CDR2 SQIVND (reference sequence). The CDR3 runs 15 residues. Trimming stripped 6 bases from V and 3 bases from J, with 17 bases between. The CDR3 protein is CASSQPTEPHTEAFF. The CDR3 nucleotides are TGTGCCAGTAGCCAACCGACAGAACCTCACACTGAAGCTTTCTTT.

The rearrangement uses TRBV28 and TRBJ2-2; D unresolved. The CDR3 totals 14 residues. Trimming cost V 7 bases and J 6 bases, with 15 bases left between them. From germline, CDR1 is MDHEN and CDR2 SYDVKM. The CDR3 sequence is CASTGTFSPGELFF. CDR3 nucleotide sequence: TGTGCCAGCACTGGCACCTTCTCACCCGGGGAGCTGTTTTTT.

The chain is built from TRBV30 and TRBJ2-3, with 7 nucleotides matching TRBD2. With V trimmed by 0 bases and J by 4 bases, 7 bases remained unmatched. The CDR3 is 15 amino acids. Per germline, CDR1 GTSNPN and CDR2 SVGIG (reference sequence). CDR3 in amino acids: CAWSVLAGAADTQYF. The CDR3 DNA sequence: TGTGCCTGGAGTGTACTGGCGGGAGCTGCAGATACGCAGTATTTT.

J is TRBJ2-3 and V is TRBV29-1; TRBD2 matches 13 bases. This CDR3 is built from 13 residues. Germline CDR1 is SQVTM and CDR2 is ANQGSEA. V lost 6 bases, J lost 6 bases, and 3 bases stayed unmatched. CDR3 nucleotide sequence: TGCAGCGTGGGACTAGCGGGACTGGATACGCAGTATTTT. Residues: CSVGLAGLDTQYF.

V and J are TRBV4-1 and TRBJ2-1; 8 bases map to TRBD2. With 1 base clipped from V and 7 bases from J, the junction kept 9 bases outside the gene matches. Germline CDR1 and CDR2: MGHRA and YSYEKL. The CDR3 totals 16 residues. The CDR3 DNA is TGCGCCAGCAGCCAAGGAAGCGGGAGTAGAGGAAATGAGCAGTTCTTC. The encoded protein is CASSQGSGSRGNEQFF.

The chain links TRBV2 to TRBJ1-4; the D gene is possibly TRBD1 (6 bases). This CDR3 contains 13 residues. Germline values: CDR1 SNHLY, CDR2 FYNNEI. Trimming removed 9 bases from V and 4 bases from J, with 12 bases in between. The CDR3 spells CASTTGYNEKLFF. CDR3 nucleotides: TGTGCCAGTACCACAGGGTATAATGAAAAACTGTTTTTT.

This rearrangement joins TRBV7-3 to TRBJ2-3, with D possibly TRBD2 on 6 matching bases. The CDR3 is 15 residues long. Germline V gene sequence: CDR1 SGHTA, CDR2 FQGTGA. V dropped 3 bases and J dropped 1 base, with 11 bases sitting between them. The CDR3 is CASSFSSGGTDTQYF. As DNA, the CDR3 is TGTGCCAGCAGCTTCTCTTCGGGGGGCACAGATACGCAGTATTTT.